This TCR beta chain comes out of a study of cytomegalovirus exposure and HLA in healthy donors. Both 60 Vbeta primers and 13 Jbeta primers went into the PCR. The protocol was immunoSEQ multiplex PCR, while the TCRdb copy is restricted to in-frame clones and leaves out a portion. The sample lists some 110,000 clones; around three quarters were seen once. V lost 2 bases to trimming and J lost 4 bases; unmatched junction nucleotides: 8. The CDR3 loop spans 16 amino acids. The germline V gene has CDR1 SGDLS and CDR2 YYNGEE. V is TRBV9 and J is TRBJ1-1; 10 nucleotides align to TRBD1. The origin of this receptor is a woman aged 18-35 years in good health and CMV-seropositive. Source material: PBMCs. CDR3 sequence (DNA): TGTGCCAGCAGCGTCCGGGACAGGGGAAGGGGCACTGAAGCTTTCTTT. Protein product: CASSVRDRGRGTEAFF.